This TCR beta chain was identified during a study of blood T cell repertoires in COVID-19. Study-wide context: Samples taken during acute and convalescent COVID-19 were collected in the United States, Italy and Spain. T cells, B-cell-depleted T cells, or PBMCs provided the cDNA or gDNA that served as material.

Original analysis: Amplification from reference gene primers served as the basis for estimated nucleated cell counts. Sequenced by immunoSEQ multiplex PCR; TCRdb stores in-frame clones only, minus some. The DNA was the basis for D and trimming; V, J and clone size are from that table. Of about 140,000 clones listed, about three quarters are singletons. V shed 0 bases and J shed 8 bases, with 12 bases lying between them. Germline V lookup: CDR1 SGHRS, CDR2 YFSETQ. CDR3 length: 14 amino acids. The chain recombines TRBV5-1 with TRBJ1-3; D unclear. Sequenced: peripheral blood. The clonotype originates from a man aged 80 or over with acute or convalescent COVID-19. The CDR3 reads CASSLAQPLDTIYF. The CDR3, as DNA: TGCGCCAGCAGCTTGGCACAGCCATTAGACACCATATATTTT. The full variable domain, in which reference TRBV5-1 and TRBJ1-3 provide the parts outside the CDR3, is KAGVTQTPRYLIKTRGQQVTLSCSPISGHRSVSWYQQTPGQGLQFLFEYFSETQRNKGNFPGRFSGRQFSNSRSEMNVSTLELGDSALYLCASSLAQPLDTIYFGEGSWLTVV.